This T cell receptor (beta chain) appears in the sequencing data of a study of cytomegalovirus exposure and HLA in healthy donors. Whole-study findings and limits: It was reported in a later analysis that an Asian-associated ancestry cluster showed fewer N-insertions than the roughly 670-donor mean. As a later analysis showed, a missense DCLRE1C variant was linked to trimming of TCR beta V- and J-genes.

Healthy bone marrow donors made up the cohort. The PCR was carried out with 60 Vbeta primers and 13 Jbeta primers. The table came from immunoSEQ multiplex PCR; TCRdb's copy has only in-frame clones and leaves some out. In the table there are tens of thousands of clones, under 85% of which are singletons. The CDR3 contains 15 residues. Per the germline V gene, CDR1 is MNHEY and CDR2 is SVGAGI. The J segment lost 0 bases and the V segment lost 5 bases, leaving 3 bases of the junction unmatched. About this clone: Its antigen is unknown.

The sequencing input was PBMCs. This chain connects TRBV6-5 to TRBJ2-3, with 9 bases matching TRBD1. This TCR derives from a male donor in good health and CMV-seronegative. The CDR3 nucleotides read TGTGCCAGCAGTCAACAGGGGGCTAGCACAGATACGCAGTATTTT. It specifies CASSQQGASTDTQYF.